This T cell receptor (beta chain) is from a study of T cells in Graves' hyperthyroidism and ophthalmopathy. Study details: Peripheral blood sampling occurred at initial diagnosis, before any treatment.

Turning to this clonotype: A much bigger clone sits one base away, suggesting this may be a read error.

TCR beta CDR3 region amplification was performed from RNA transcripts. First-round RT-PCR of the TCR CDR3 relied on the HTBI primer set. TCRdb re-derived calls from the multiplex PCR reads in MiXCR, one entry per CDR3 protein. The profile shows some 560,000 distinct CDR3 sequences, approximately 14% of them singletons. This CDR3 spans 15 amino acids. Germline values: CDR1 LGHDT, CDR2 YNNKEL (reference sequence). The germline V and J ends were trimmed by 1 base and 3 bases, with 13 bases remaining between them. The source material was blood. The origin of this receptor is a woman in her thirties with Graves' hyperthyroidism. The V gene is TRBV3-1, the J gene TRBJ2-7; a possible D gene is TRBD2 (5 bases). CDR3 coding DNA: TGTGCCAGCAGCCAAGGCCCGGGGAACTTCTACGAGCAGTACTTC. Its translation: CASSQGPGNFYEQYF.